This T cell receptor (beta chain) came from a study of cytomegalovirus exposure and HLA in healthy donors. Study-level points and caveats: Equally common other TCR beta chains were less clonally expanded than HLA-associated ones, a later analysis found. Accurate HLA-A and HLA-B prediction from TCR beta sequences was reported for most subjects.

Note on this clone: Its antigen remains unknown.

A multiplex PCR was run with 60 Vbeta primers and 13 Jbeta primers. The method was immunoSEQ multiplex PCR; TCRdb's version includes in-frame clones alone and lacks a portion of them. The sample lists under 150,000 clones, 87% seen once, with 4% to 6.5% in the top ten. There are 14 residues in the CDR3. Between the trimmed V and J ends, which lost 5 bases and 6 bases, there was a span of 17 bases. Per germline, CDR1 SGHRS and CDR2 YFSETQ. The receptor was isolated from a woman in her 30s in good health and CMV-seronegative. This chain uses TRBV5-1 with TRBJ1-1, with D perhaps TRBD1 (5 bases). The sequenced sample consisted of PBMCs. The CDR3 nucleotides read TGCGCCAGCAGGAGGGACTGGGAGTACCCTGAAGCTTTCTTT. This sequence encodes CASRRDWEYPEAFF.